A single sample gave rise to the 17 T cell receptor beta chains below, sequenced in a study of T cell responses to AZD1222 COVID-19 vaccine. The data were produced by immunoSEQ multiplex PCR, yet TCRdb's version contains in-frame clones alone and is incomplete. Among 250,000 to 300,000 clones listed, about 94% were seen once. Sequences were derived from peripheral blood, sampled 28 days after the second AZD1222 dose. The receptors here all came from an adult who received the AZD1222 COVID-19 vaccine.

CDR3 residues: CASSPTGNYGYTF. CDR3 bases: TGTGCCAGCAGTCCGACGGGGAACTATGGCTACACCTTC. This chain links TRBV27 with TRBJ1-2, with D unresolved. The CDR3 is 13 amino acids. From germline, CDR1 is MNHEY and CDR2 SMNVEV (reference sequence). The V end lost 5 bases, the J end lost 2 bases, and 9 bases lay between the germline ends.

This clone has more than one count but fewer than ten. V usage is TRBV6-5 and J usage is TRBJ2-7, with no clear D. Trimming took off 6 bases at V and 1 base at J, with 10 bases between the two ends. The CDR3 is 13 amino acids. Looked up from germline, CDR1 is MNHEY and CDR2 is SVGAGI. CDR3 residues: CASSQVRSYEQYF. In nucleotides, the CDR3 is TGTGCCAGCAGCCAAGTTCGGTCCTACGAGCAGTACTTC.

This clone has only one observation. The chain carries TRBV27 and TRBJ1-6, with TRBD1 as a possible D gene (5 bases). This CDR3 is built from 18 residues. The V gene's germline CDR1 is MNHEY and CDR2 SMNVEV (reference sequence). The V end was cut by 2 bases, the J end by 3 bases, with 17 bases between. The CDR3 protein is CASSLNPPRGVYNSPLHF. The CDR3 coding sequence is TGTGCCAGCAGTTTAAACCCACCACGGGGGGTCTATAATTCACCCCTCCACTTT.

J is TRBJ2-7 and V is TRBV2; the D is unclear. V was cut by 7 bases and J by 0 bases, with 4 bases left in between. Germline CDR1 SNHLY, CDR2 FYNNEI. This CDR3 region has 11 residues. The chain's CDR3 is CASTSSYEQYF. The CDR3 DNA is TGTGCCAGCACTAGCTCCTACGAGCAGTACTTC. Together with reference TRBV2 and TRBJ2-7, the CDR3 gives the full variable domain: EPEVTQTPSHQVTQMGQEVILRCVPISNHLYFYWYRQILGQKVEFLVSFYNNEISEKSEIFDDQFSVERPDGSNFTLKIRSTKLEDSAMYFCASTSSYEQYFGPGTRLTVT.

V gene TRBV19 combines with J gene TRBJ1-1, with D maybe TRBD1 (5 bases). CDR1 is LNHDA and CDR2 is SQIVND in the germline V gene (reference sequence). V was pared by 5 bases and J by 1 base, with 14 bases between. The CDR3 is made up of 15 amino acids. Here the CDR3 DNA reads TGTGCCAGTAGTCCGAAGGCCGGGGCGAACACTGAAGCTTTCTTT. Protein: CASSPKAGANTEAFF.

This chain connects TRBV2 to TRBJ2-1; 9 bases are a match to TRBD1. The CDR3 spans 16 residues. Germline lookup yields CDR1 SNHLY and CDR2 FYNNEI. V was pared by 4 bases and J by 3 bases, with 7 bases of the junction left unmatched. CDR3 nucleotides: TGTGCCAGCAGTGGCATACGGGACAGGGTCTACAATGAGCAGTTCTTC. Protein sequence: CASSGIRDRVYNEQFF. Full variable domain (outside the CDR3, taken from reference TRBV2 and TRBJ2-1): EPEVTQTPSHQVTQMGQEVILRCVPISNHLYFYWYRQILGQKVEFLVSFYNNEISEKSEIFDDQFSVERPDGSNFTLKIRSTKLEDSAMYFCASSGIRDRVYNEQFFGPGTRLTVL.

Here the CDR3 DNA reads TGTGCCAGCAGTTCCCTCAGGGGATTAGCCAAAAACATTCAGTACTTC. It translates to CASSSLRGLAKNIQYF. The chain links TRBV27 to TRBJ2-4, with D possibly matching TRBD1 (6 bases). CDR3 length equals 16 residues. V lost 4 bases and J lost 0, with 13 bases in between. Germline V CDR1 and CDR2: MNHEY, SMNVEV (reference sequence).

This sequence joins TRBV24-1 and TRBJ1-1; maybe TRBD1 (5 bases). Germline CDR1 KGHDR, CDR2 SFDVKD. The CDR3 spans 13 residues. Trimming took 7 bases from V and 1 from J, leaving 9 bases between them. This CDR3 reads CATSAQGNTEAFF. The CDR3 region has the DNA TGTGCCACCAGCGCTCAGGGGAACACTGAAGCTTTCTTT.

The chain joins TRBV24-1 to TRBJ1-1, with D possibly TRBD1 on 5 matching bases. Germline V gene lookup returns CDR1 KGHDR and CDR2 SFDVKD. The CDR3 extends over 19 amino acids. Trimming took 8 bases from V and 0 from J, leaving 27 bases between them. The CDR3 protein is CATTSPGPRPGFMNTEAFF. The CDR3 bases are TGTGCCACCACCTCCCCGGGACCGAGGCCAGGATTCATGAACACTGAAGCTTTCTTT.

The rearrangement uses TRBV2 and TRBJ1-5; D perhaps matches TRBD1 (6 bases). CDR3 length: 13 amino acids. Germline loops: CDR1 SNHLY, CDR2 FYNNEI. V was cut by 3 bases and J by 9 bases, with 12 bases left in between. The CDR3 loop is CASSDEQGRPQHF. In DNA form, the CDR3 reads TGTGCCAGCAGTGACGAACAGGGACGGCCCCAGCATTTT.

The chain combines TRBV10-3 with TRBJ1-5; D call uncertain. Germline CDR1 and CDR2: ENHRY and SYGVKD. This CDR3 is 13 amino acids long. Between the trimmed V and J ends, which lost 4 bases and 2 bases, there was a span of 6 bases. In nucleotides, the CDR3 is TGTGCCATCAGTGTGGACGGCAATCAGCCCCAGCATTTT. Protein product: CAISVDGNQPQHF.

The chain uses TRBV12-3 or TRBV12-4 and TRBJ1-2, with D possibly being TRBD1 (5 bases). This CDR3 comprises 13 residues. V gave up 5 bases and J gave up 7 bases, with 14 bases separating them. The CDR3 nucleotides read TGTGCCAGCAGTGCCCAGGGATTCAGTGGCTACACCTTC. Protein product: CASSAQGFSGYTF.

The chain recombines TRBV5-1 with TRBJ2-1; maybe TRBD2 (6 bases). Germline V lookup: CDR1 SGHRS, CDR2 YFSETQ. This CDR3 has 13 amino acids. V lost 5 bases, J lost 8 bases, and 14 bases lay in between. The CDR3 here is CASREGPRDEQFF. Here the CDR3 DNA reads TGCGCCAGCAGGGAGGGACCCCGGGATGAGCAGTTCTTC.

J is TRBJ2-7 and V is TRBV27; D is unclear. Germline V gene lookup returns CDR1 MNHEY and CDR2 SMNVEV (reference sequence). Trimming removed 0 bases from V and 2 bases from J, with 5 bases in between. The CDR3 has 13 residues. The CDR3: CASSLSGPYEQYF. The CDR3 DNA reads TGTGCCAGCAGTTTATCAGGACCCTACGAGCAGTACTTC.

The chain combines TRBV10-3 with TRBJ1-4; maybe TRBD1 (5 bases). Trimming took off 11 bases at V and 4 bases at J, with 14 bases between the two ends. Germline CDR1 is ENHRY and CDR2 is SYGVKD. The CDR3 length is 13 residues. The CDR3 nucleotides are TGTGCCGCCCGGGGGGTCCTTAATGAAAAACTGTTTTTT. Its translation: CAARGVLNEKLFF.

This clone appeared a single time. The chain is built from TRBV11-2 and TRBJ2-3, with D unclear. This CDR3 region has 15 residues. Germline V gene sequence: CDR1 SGHAT, CDR2 FQNNGV. Deletions cut 0 bases from V and 0 bases from J, with 7 bases between. CDR3 coding DNA: TGTGCCAGCAGCTTAGATCGGCCTAGCACAGATACGCAGTATTTT. It yields the protein CASSLDRPSTDTQYF.

The V call is TRBV5-1, the J call TRBJ2-7, with D maybe TRBD1 (6 bases). The CDR3 length is 13 residues. V was pared by 4 bases and J by 5 bases, with 13 bases between. The germline gives CDR1 SGHRS, CDR2 YFSETQ. The CDR3 spells CASSEVGAHEQYF. CDR3 in DNA: TGCGCCAGCAGCGAGGTGGGGGCCCACGAGCAGTACTTC.